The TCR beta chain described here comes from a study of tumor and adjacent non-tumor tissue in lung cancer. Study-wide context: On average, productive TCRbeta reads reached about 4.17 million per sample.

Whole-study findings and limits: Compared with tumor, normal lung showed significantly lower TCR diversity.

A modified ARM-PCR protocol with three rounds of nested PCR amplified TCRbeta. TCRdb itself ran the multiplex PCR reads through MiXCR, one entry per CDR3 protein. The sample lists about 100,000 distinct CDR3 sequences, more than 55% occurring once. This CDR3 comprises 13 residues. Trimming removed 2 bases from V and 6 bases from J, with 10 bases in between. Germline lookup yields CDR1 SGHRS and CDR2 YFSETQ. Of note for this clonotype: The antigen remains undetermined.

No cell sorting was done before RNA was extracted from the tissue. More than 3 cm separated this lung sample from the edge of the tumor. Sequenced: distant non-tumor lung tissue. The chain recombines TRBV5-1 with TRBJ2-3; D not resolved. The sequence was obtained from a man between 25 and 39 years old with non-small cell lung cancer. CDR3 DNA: TGCGCCAGCAGCTTTGAGCGCCGGGATACGCAGTATTTT. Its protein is CASSFERRDTQYF.